This T cell receptor beta chain was retrieved from a study of T cells in localized non-small cell lung cancer. This table comes from immunoSEQ multiplex PCR, and its TCRdb copy is limited to in-frame clones, with some not included. In the table there are roughly 3,000 clones, 25% to 30% of which are singletons. Trimming cost V 4 bases and J 11 bases, with 14 bases left between them. CDR1 SGHDN and CDR2 FVKESK come from the germline V gene. The CDR3 contains 12 residues. Study-level findings and limits: Heterogeneity is still possible, as just one tumor region was sequenced. Peak T cell clonality was found in uninvolved adjacent lung, exceeding tumor.

In the case of this clone: What it binds is unknown.

This receptor was identified in a man aged 40 to 69 with stage I lung adenocarcinoma. The V gene is TRBV14, the J gene TRBJ1-1; no definite D call. The material sequenced was lung tumor tissue, taken before any cancer treatment. This CDR3 is CASSLILGCAFF. Here the CDR3 DNA reads TGTGCCAGCAGCCTCATCCTGGGATGCGCTTTCTTT.